This is a list of T cell receptor beta chains from one sample in a study of CD8 T cells in ankylosing spondylitis. TCRdb ran MiXCR on the 5' RACE reads and lists one entry per CDR3 protein. The profile shows about 200,000 distinct CDR3 sequences, about 26% of them singletons. The specimen sequenced was blood, either unsorted or a sorted T cell fraction (not recorded which). The receptors originated from a male donor with ankylosing spondylitis or in good health (not recorded which). The CDR3 runs from the conserved cysteine through the conserved F or W. Fields, in order: clone size, D gene, V gene, J gene, CDR3 protein, CDR3 DNA. D genes are given only for firm matches. The size entry is marked missing in some rows and otherwise reads once, few, many or a size class.

>many|TRBD2|TRBV20-1|TRBJ2-7
CSASGTSGRDEQYF
TGCAGTGCTAGCGGGACTAGCGGGAGGGACGAGCAGTACTTC
>few|-|TRBV20-1|TRBJ2-1
CSARDGFSYNEQFF
TGCAGTGCTAGAGATGGCTTCTCCTACAATGAGCAGTTCTTC
>-|TRBD2|TRBV20-1|TRBJ2-3
CCARDPGTSGLTDTQYF
TGCTGTGCTAGAGATCCCGGGACTAGCGGACTCACAGATACGCAGTATTTT
>many|-|TRBV4-2|TRBJ1-2
CASSLAPRQATNYGYTF
TGTGCCAGCAGCCTCGCCCCTCGACAGGCAACTAACTATGGCTACACCTTC
>-|-|TRBV7-7|TRBJ2-5
CASSVTLQETQYF
TGTGCTAGCAGCGTGACCCTACAAGAGACCCAGTACTTC
>few|-|TRBV20-1|TRBJ1-5
CSAREVPNQPQHF
TGCAGTGCTAGAGAGGTCCCTAATCAGCCCCAGCATTTT
>-|TRBD2|TRBV20-1|TRBJ2-1
CSARAASGRENEQFF
TGCAGTGCTAGAGCCGCTAGCGGGAGGGAGAATGAGCAGTTCTTC
>few|TRBD2|TRBV12-3/TRBV12-4|TRBJ2-1
CASSQRGLAGGNEQFF
TGTGCCAGCAGCCAAAGAGGACTAGCGGGAGGGAATGAGCAGTTCTTC
>many|-|TRBV6-2/TRBV6-3|TRBJ2-7
CASSSPRGALFYEQYF
TGTGCCAGCAGTTCCCCTCGGGGGGCGCTTTTCTACGAGCAGTACTTC
>many|-|TRBV5-1|TRBJ2-5
CASSLNQQETQYF
TGCGCCAGCAGCTTGAACCAGCAAGAGACCCAGTACTTC
>many|-|TRBV2|TRBJ2-1
CASSEEGSYNEQFF
TGTGCCAGCAGTGAAGAGGGCAGTTACAATGAGCAGTTCTTC
>-|-|TRBV7-9|TRBJ2-5
CASSRGDRAQETQYF
TGTGCCAGCAGCCGCGGGGACAGAGCCCAAGAGACCCAGTACTTC
>many|-|TRBV29-1|TRBJ1-2
CSVAPEGYGYTF
TGCAGCGTTGCTCCGGAGGGCTATGGCTACACCTTC
>few|TRBD2|TRBV20-1|TRBJ2-7
CSARGAGKSSYEQYF
TGCAGTGCTAGGGGAGCGGGAAAGAGCTCCTACGAGCAGTACTTC
>many|TRBD1|TRBV20-1|TRBJ1-6
CSAPDRVASPLHF
TGCAGTGCTCCGGACAGGGTCGCGTCACCCCTCCACTTT
>many|TRBD2|TRBV20-1|TRBJ2-3
CSAPPGLAGISPDTQYF
TGCAGTGCCCCTCCGGGACTAGCGGGAATCAGCCCAGATACGCAGTATTTT
>many|-|TRBV7-7|TRBJ2-2
CASSPLGRQANTGELFF
TGTGCTAGCAGCCCTTTGGGCAGGCAAGCGAACACCGGGGAGCTGTTTTTT
>once|-|TRBV20-1|TRBJ2-3
CSARDRRTDTQYF
TGCAGTGCTAGAGACAGGAGAACAGATACGCAGTATTTT
>-|TRBD2|TRBV24-1|TRBJ2-1
CATSDLTTSGDNEQFF
TGTGCCACCAGTGATTTAACGACTAGCGGAGACAATGAGCAGTTCTTC
>-|TRBD1|TRBV15|TRBJ1-5
CATQDRVGNQPQHF
TGTGCCACCCAAGACAGGGTCGGCAATCAGCCCCAGCATTTT
>-|-|TRBV9|TRBJ1-6
CASSVVAGRNSPLHF
TGTGCCAGCAGCGTAGTTGCAGGGAGGAATTCACCCCTCCACTTT
>many|-|TRBV12-3/TRBV12-4|TRBJ2-5
CASSLTETQYF
TGTGCCAGCAGCCTAACAGAGACCCAGTACTTC
>many|TRBD1|TRBV11-2|TRBJ2-7
CASSSTGGRYEQYF
TGTGCCAGCAGCTCGACAGGGGGCAGGTACGAGCAGTACTTC
>few|TRBD2|TRBV19|TRBJ2-7
CASSYTGGRVNEQYF
TGTGCCAGTAGTTACACTGGCGGGAGAGTAAACGAGCAGTACTTC
>-|TRBD2|TRBV29-1|TRBJ2-7
CSVGGLEYHEQYF
TGCAGCGTTGGGGGACTAGAGTATCACGAGCAGTACTTC
>few|TRBD1|TRBV12-3/TRBV12-4|TRBJ2-5
CASSFRGQAGQETQYF
TGTGCCAGCAGTTTCCGAGGACAGGCCGGCCAAGAGACCCAGTACTTC
>many|-|TRBV12-3/TRBV12-4|TRBJ1-2
CASRIGPYGYTF
TGTGCCAGCAGAATAGGCCCATATGGCTACACCTTC
>many|-|TRBV6-2/TRBV6-3|TRBJ2-2
CASSPYRTPLTGELFF
TGTGCCAGCAGCCCCTACAGGACCCCACTTACCGGGGAGCTGTTTTTT
>many|-|TRBV25-1|TRBJ2-2
CASSESGRNTGELFF
TGTGCCAGCAGTGAATCTGGTAGAAACACCGGGGAGCTGTTTTTT
>many|TRBD2|TRBV12-3/TRBV12-4|TRBJ2-2
CASSDGTSGRTGELFF
TGTGCCAGCAGTGACGGGACTAGCGGGAGGACCGGGGAGCTGTTTTTT
>many|TRBD2|TRBV5-5|TRBJ2-7
CASSLTGGPREQYF
TGTGCCAGCAGCTTGACGGGGGGTCCCCGCGAGCAGTACTTC
>-|TRBD2|TRBV5-6|TRBJ2-1
CASSLERDGEQFF
TGTGCCAGCAGCTTGGAGCGGGACGGTGAGCAGTTCTTC
>-|-|TRBV6-1|TRBJ1-1
CASSPGRPYTEAFF
TGTGCCAGCAGTCCAGGACGGCCCTACACTGAAGCTTTCTTT
>-|-|TRBV20-1|TRBJ1-5
CSASPEGGTQPQHF
TGCAGTGCTAGCCCCGAGGGAGGGACGCAGCCCCAGCATTTT
>many|TRBD2|TRBV5-5|TRBJ2-1
CASSFALAGGNEQFF
TGTGCCAGCAGCTTCGCATTAGCGGGCGGCAATGAGCAGTTCTTC
>few|TRBD2|TRBV20-1|TRBJ2-3
CSARPTSGRSDTQYF
TGCAGTGCTAGACCGACTAGCGGGAGATCAGATACGCAGTATTTT
>-|-|TRBV20-1|TRBJ2-2
CSARAVSSTGELFF
TGCAGTGCTAGAGCCGTTAGCAGCACCGGGGAGCTGTTTTTT
>-|-|TRBV20-1|TRBJ2-5
CSARVRGRSQETQYF
TGCAGTGCTAGAGTACGGGGGCGTTCACAAGAGACCCAGTACTTC
>many|-|TRBV5-1|TRBJ2-1
CASSLEPGRVNEQFF
TGCGCCAGCAGCTTGGAACCGGGACGCGTGAATGAGCAGTTCTTC
>-|-|TRBV12-3/TRBV12-4|TRBJ1-4
CASSRTHATNEKLFF
TGTGCCAGCAGTCGCACACATGCAACTAATGAAAAACTGTTTTTT
>many|TRBD2|TRBV5-1|TRBJ2-5
CASSLFIGGGIQYF
TGCGCCAGCAGCTTATTCATCGGGGGAGGGATCCAGTACTTC
>many|TRBD2|TRBV9|TRBJ2-1
CASSVVSGGYNEQFF
TGTGCCAGCAGCGTAGTTAGCGGGGGGTACAATGAGCAGTTCTTC
>many|TRBD2|TRBV20-1|TRBJ2-7
CSARLAGVVYEQYF
TGCAGTGCGAGACTAGCGGGAGTTGTCTACGAGCAGTACTTC
>-|-|TRBV20-1|TRBJ2-4
CSARLVGRELAKNIQYF
TGCAGTGCTAGATTGGTTGGTAGGGAACTAGCCAAAAACATTCAGTACTTC
>few|-|TRBV20-1|TRBJ2-5
CSAIWTHLETQYF
TGCAGTGCTATATGGACTCACTTGGAGACCCAGTACTTC
>many|-|TRBV4-1|TRBJ1-3
CASSQDIRNTIYF
TGCGCCAGCAGCCAAGATATAAGAAACACCATATATTTT
>many|TRBD2|TRBV5-1|TRBJ2-1
CASSAGTSGYNEQFF
TGCGCCAGCAGCGCGGGGACTAGCGGTTACAATGAGCAGTTCTTC